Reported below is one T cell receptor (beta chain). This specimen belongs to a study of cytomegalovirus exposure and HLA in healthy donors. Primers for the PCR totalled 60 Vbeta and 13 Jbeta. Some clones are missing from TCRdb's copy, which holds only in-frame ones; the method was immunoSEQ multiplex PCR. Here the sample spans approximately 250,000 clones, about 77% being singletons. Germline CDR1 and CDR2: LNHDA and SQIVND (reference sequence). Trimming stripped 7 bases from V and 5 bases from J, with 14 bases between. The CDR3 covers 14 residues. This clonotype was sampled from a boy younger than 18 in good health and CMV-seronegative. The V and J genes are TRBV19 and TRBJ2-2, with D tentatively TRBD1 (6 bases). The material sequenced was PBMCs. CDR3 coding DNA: TGTGCCAGTACGGGAACAGGGTGGACCGGGGAGCTGTTTTTT. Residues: CASTGTGWTGELFF. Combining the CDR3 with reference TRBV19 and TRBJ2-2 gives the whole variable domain DGGITQSPKYLFRKEGQNVTLSCEQNLNHDAMYWYRQDPGQGLRLIYYSQIVNDFQKGDIAEGYSVSREKKESFPLTVTSAQKNPTAFYLCASTGTGWTGELFFGEGSRLTVL.